The 4 T cell receptor beta chains below come from one sample, sequenced in a study of T cell changes during pregnancy in multiple sclerosis. Libraries were prepared by immunoSEQ multiplex PCR; TCRdb keeps only in-frame clonotypes and omits some of them. The sample yields roughly 35,000 clones, approximately 92% seen once. Sequenced: PBMCs (not recorded whether the cells were cultured). These receptors came from a female donor with multiple sclerosis, enrolled in a pregnancy study.

The chain links TRBV6-1 to TRBJ1-5; D might be TRBD1 (5 bases). Germline CDR1 and CDR2: MNHNS and SASEGT. Between the trimmed V and J ends, which lost 3 bases and 6 bases, there was a span of 21 bases. The CDR3 covers 17 residues. The CDR3 DNA is TGTGCCAGCAGTGATTTCGGGGCATCCGGATCCTCTCAGCCCCAGCATTTT. Translating gives CASSDFGASGSSQPQHF.

This clone was picked up one time. The J gene is TRBJ1-5, the V gene TRBV4-3; D is uncertain. The V and J ends lost 0 bases and 0 bases respectively, with 12 bases between them. Germline lookup yields CDR1 LGHNA and CDR2 YSLEER. The CDR3 runs 17 residues. The CDR3, as DNA: TGCGCCAGCAGCCAAGATTTCGGCCCCTATAGCAATCAGCCCCAGCATTTT. This sequence encodes CASSQDFGPYSNQPQHF.

The gene calls are TRBV10-2 and TRBJ1-3; 7 positions agree with TRBD1. The CDR3 sequence is 14 residues long. From germline, CDR1 is WSHSY and CDR2 SAAADI. With 5 bases clipped from V and 3 bases from J, the junction kept 4 bases outside the gene matches. CDR3 region: CASSRGLDGNTIYF. CDR3 coding DNA: TGCGCCAGCAGTAGGGGGCTAGATGGAAACACCATATATTTT.

The chain employs TRBV11-3 and TRBJ2-2; D gene unclear. The CDR3 runs to 15 residues. Germline-derived CDR1 and CDR2 are SGHNT and YENEEA. The germline V and J ends were trimmed by 5 bases and 5 bases, with 15 bases remaining between them. Here the CDR3 reads CASSAARAKTGELFF. The CDR3 DNA reads as TGTGCCAGCAGCGCAGCCAGAGCTAAGACCGGGGAGCTGTTTTTT.